The 30 T cell receptor beta chains below all came from one sample that was sequenced in a study of response to subunit inactivated influenza vaccine. Using its own MiXCR run on the RT-PCR reads, TCRdb lists one record per CDR3 protein. The data show 860,000 or so distinct CDR3 sequences, with about 20% seen just once and roughly 10% held by the top ten. The source was PBMCs from blood, collected 4 to 6 days after vaccination. All receptors come from a man in his forties or fifties who received an inactivated influenza vaccine.

This clonotype was detected a few times. The rearrangement links TRBV29-1 to TRBJ2-3, with 7 nucleotides matching TRBD1. The CDR3 runs 12 residues. CDR1 is SQVTM, CDR2 ANQGSEA, per germline. Losses at the gene ends were 7 bases for V and 5 bases for J; bases not matched to a gene: 6. Here the CDR3 reads CSGTGTVDTQYF. The DNA for the CDR3 is TGCAGCGGAACCGGGACAGTAGATACGCAGTATTTT.

This clonotype has ten or more counts. The rearrangement uses TRBV5-1 and TRBJ2-3; TRBD2 agrees at 7 bases. J lost 8 bases, V lost 4 bases, and 7 bases had no gene match. CDR1 is SGHRS and CDR2 is YFSETQ in the germline V gene. The length of the CDR3 is 13 residues. The CDR3 region has the DNA TGCGCCAGCAGCCTAACTAGCGAATCTACGCAGTATTTT. Protein sequence: CASSLTSESTQYF. Using reference TRBV5-1 and TRBJ2-3 for the parts outside the CDR3, the full variable domain is KAGVTQTPRYLIKTRGQQVTLSCSPISGHRSVSWYQQTPGQGLQFLFEYFSETQRNKGNFPGRFSGRQFSNSRSEMNVSTLELGDSALYLCASSLTSESTQYFGPGTRLTVL.

This clonotype was detected only a few times. J is TRBJ2-2 and V is TRBV9, with 12 bases lining up with TRBD2. J gave up 5 bases and V 3 bases, and 8 bases lay outside the gene matches. In germline, CDR1 is SGDLS, CDR2 YYNGEE. The CDR3 spans 17 residues. CDR3 sequence (DNA): TGTGCCAGCAGCGAGACTAGCGGGAGAGCAGGAACCGGGGAGCTGTTTTTT. This sequence encodes CASSETSGRAGTGELFF.

The chain is built from TRBV10-3 and TRBJ1-2; no reliable D call. Germline-derived CDR1 and CDR2 are ENHRY and SYGVKD. There are 13 residues in the CDR3. V was trimmed by 6 bases and J by 2 bases, leaving 10 bases between them. This chain's CDR3 is CAISLDLNYGYTF. The CDR3 nucleotides read TGTGCCATCAGCTTGGACCTCAACTATGGCTACACCTTC.

The chain joins TRBV4-3 to TRBJ2-3; 12 positions match TRBD2. Germline V gives CDR1 LGHNA, CDR2 YSLEER. The CDR3 has 18 amino acids. Trimming took 1 base from V and 3 from J; bases not matched to a gene: 8. This CDR3 reads CASSQVGPSGGGTDTQYF. CDR3 nucleotide sequence: TGCGCCAGCAGCCAAGTGGGACCTAGCGGGGGGGGAACAGATACGCAGTATTTT.

This clonotype was seen only a few times. V and J are TRBV20-1 and TRBJ1-5; a possible D gene is TRBD1 (5 bases). The CDR3 is 15 amino acids. V lost 0 bases to trimming and J lost 8 bases, with 17 bases between them. Germline-derived CDR1 and CDR2 are DFQATT and SNEGSKA (reference sequence). The CDR3 nucleotides read TGCAGTGCTAGAGACGGGACCGCGGTACAGGAGCCCCAGCATTTT. Its protein product is CSARDGTAVQEPQHF.

This clonotype was counted only a few times. This chain links TRBV19 with TRBJ1-2; possible D gene TRBD1, 6 bases. V was clipped by 3 bases and J by 5 bases, with 16 bases between them. The CDR3 is made up of 15 amino acids. CDR1 is LNHDA and CDR2 is SQIVND in the germline V gene (reference sequence). The CDR3 spells CASSMQAGVGYGYTF. CDR3 coding DNA: TGTGCCAGTAGTATGCAGGCAGGGGTCGGTTATGGCTACACCTTC.

A few counts support this clonotype. The V gene is TRBV20-1, the J gene TRBJ2-1; TRBD2 aligns across 8 bases. The CDR3 runs 15 residues. V shed 6 bases and J 1 base; nucleotides not matched to a gene: 8. Looked up from germline, CDR1 is DFQATT and CDR2 is SNEGSKA (reference sequence). The CDR3 here is CSAQPIAGSYNEQFF. CDR3 in DNA: TGCAGTGCCCAGCCGATAGCGGGGTCCTACAATGAGCAGTTCTTC.

This clonotype was recorded many times. The V gene is TRBV12-3 or TRBV12-4, the J gene TRBJ1-2; possibly TRBD1 for D (5 bases). Trimming shortened V by 6 bases and J by 8 bases, and 25 bases separated the two germline ends. The CDR3 consists of 16 residues. CDR3 residues: CASSWGTGSTHDGYTF. CDR3 DNA: TGTGCCAGCAGCTGGGGGACCGGGTCCACCCACGACGGCTACACCTTC.

The rearrangement uses TRBV15 and TRBJ2-1; 7 bases agree with TRBD2. V lost 0 bases and J lost 2; bases outside the gene matches: 4. There are 16 residues in the CDR3. The germline CDR1 and CDR2 sequences are LNHNV and YYDKDF (reference sequence). As DNA, the CDR3 is TGTGCCACCAGCAGAGAGGCTAGCGGTACCTACAATGAGCAGTTCTTC. Encoded protein: CATSREASGTYNEQFF.

The chain is built from TRBV28 and TRBJ2-2; tentatively, D is TRBD2 (5 bases). The CDR3 has 15 residues. The V gene lost 8 bases and the J gene lost 2 bases, with 15 bases spanning the gap. Germline CDR1 is MDHEN and CDR2 is SYDVKM. DNA of the CDR3: TGTGCCAGCTCAGACCGGGGATTTAACACCGGGGAGCTGTTTTTT. It specifies CASSDRGFNTGELFF.

This sequence joins TRBV18 and TRBJ2-1, with 13 bases matching TRBD2. The CDR3 has 15 residues. Germline CDR1 is KGHSH and CDR2 is LQKENI. J gave up 9 bases and V 5 bases, and 7 bases lay outside the gene matches. This CDR3 reads CASSSTSGGPFEQFF. The CDR3 DNA reads as TGTGCCAGCTCATCGACTAGCGGGGGGCCCTTTGAGCAGTTCTTC.

This clonotype has just a few counts. The V gene is TRBV15, the J gene TRBJ2-7; TRBD1 aligns across 8 bases. The CDR3 loop spans 14 amino acids. Germline V lookup: CDR1 LNHNV, CDR2 YYDKDF (reference sequence). V shed 1 base, J shed 5 bases, and the junction held 4 bases outside the gene matches. DNA for the CDR3: TGTGCCACCAGCAGAGGGACAGGGTCAGACGAGCAGTACTTC. The encoded protein is CATSRGTGSDEQYF.

A remark on this clonotype: A much larger clone sits a single nucleotide away, making a read error possible. The chain joins TRBV3-1 to TRBJ2-7; D not certain. The CDR3 spans 13 residues. CDR1 and CDR2 from the germline V gene are LGHDT and YNNKEL (reference sequence). V was trimmed by 0 bases and J by 2 bases, leaving 5 bases between them. CDR3 region: CASSQEGTYEQYF. Here the CDR3 DNA reads TGTGCCAGCAGCCAAGAGGGGACCTACGAGCAGTACTTC.

The chain has TRBV5-5 and TRBJ2-3, with 11 bases lining up with TRBD1. CDR1 is SGHKS and CDR2 is YYEKEE in the germline V gene (reference sequence). The V and J ends lost 4 bases and 6 bases, in that order; junction bases with no gene match: 13. The CDR3 covers 17 residues. The CDR3 nucleotides read TGTGCCAGCAGCCACCTCGGGACAGGGGGAGGTCGGGATACGCAGTATTTT. Residues: CASSHLGTGGGRDTQYF.

This clonotype was observed a few times. The chain uses TRBV6-2 or TRBV6-3 and TRBJ2-7; D is unresolved. V was pared by 1 base and J by 4 bases, with 14 bases between. The CDR3 extends over 15 amino acids. The germline CDR1 and CDR2 sequences are MNHEY and SVGEGT. The CDR3 reads CASSYFSVRRYEQYF. For the CDR3, the DNA is TGTGCCAGCAGTTACTTTTCGGTCCGTAGATACGAGCAGTACTTC.

This clonotype was observed at least ten times. The rearrangement uses TRBV7-2 and TRBJ1-3, with TRBD1 identical over 7 bases. This CDR3 is 16 amino acids long. J lost 4 bases, V lost 1 base, and 7 bases had no gene match. Germline assignment: CDR1 SGHTA and CDR2 FQGNSA. The CDR3 coding sequence is TGTGCCAGCAGCTTAGATGGAGGGGGCGCCGGAAACACCATATATTTT. This gives the protein CASSLDGGGAGNTIYF. The full variable domain, completed using reference TRBV7-2 and TRBJ1-3, is GAGVSQSPSNKVTEKGKDVELRCDPISGHTALYWYRQSLGQGLEFLIYFQGNSAPDKSGLPSDRFSAERTGGSVSTLTIQRTQQEDSAVYLCASSLDGGGAGNTIYFGEGSWLTVV.

The chain carries TRBV12-3 or TRBV12-4 and TRBJ1-2; TRBD1 agrees at 8 bases. This CDR3 comprises 14 residues. Unmatched junction bases numbered 6, after V lost 1 base and J lost 8 bases. The CDR3 region is CASSLGTGIFGYTF. DNA of the CDR3: TGTGCCAGCAGTTTAGGGACAGGGATCTTCGGCTACACCTTC.

This clonotype came up a few times. The J gene is TRBJ2-7, the V gene TRBV10-1; TRBD1 aligns across 8 bases. V trimming: 4 bases; J trimming: 3 bases; junction bases outside the gene matches: 5. This CDR3 has 14 amino acids. Germline CDR1 reads WNHNN; CDR2 reads SYGVQD (reference sequence). The CDR3 spells CASSVGQAGYEQYF. CDR3 nucleotide sequence: TGCGCCAGCAGTGTGGGACAGGCTGGCTACGAGCAGTACTTC.

This clonotype turned up a few times. The CDR3 nucleotides read TGCAGTGCGCTTCGACTAGCGGGGGATCAAGAGACCCAGTACTTC. This gives the protein CSALRLAGDQETQYF. The rearrangement uses TRBV20-1 and TRBJ2-5; 12 bases line up with TRBD2. The CDR3 runs 15 residues. Germline V gives CDR1 DFQATT, CDR2 SNEGSKA (reference sequence). V trimming: 6 bases; J trimming: 2 bases; junction bases outside the gene matches: 7.

This clonotype was observed a few times. CDR3 sequence reads: CASSGTSGGLYEQYF. CDR3 DNA sequence: TGTGCCAGCAGCGGGACTAGCGGGGGCTTATACGAGCAGTACTTC. The J gene is TRBJ2-7, the V gene TRBV5-5; TRBD2 matches 14 bases. CDR3 size: 15 residues. Germline trimming cut 4 bases from V and 4 bases from J; bases unmatched to any gene: 4. CDR1 SGHKS and CDR2 YYEKEE come from the germline V gene (reference sequence).

J is TRBJ2-5 and V is TRBV5-1, with 9 positions matching TRBD2. Germline V lookup: CDR1 SGHRS, CDR2 YFSETQ. CDR3 length equals 18 residues. The junction had 20 bases not matched to a gene; V was cut back by 5 bases and J by 6 bases. The CDR3: CASRRNRTFGTSSQTQYF. CDR3 DNA sequence: TGCGCCAGCAGGAGGAACAGAACTTTTGGGACTAGCTCGCAGACCCAGTACTTC.

This clonotype was counted ten times or more. The chain has TRBV7-9 and TRBJ2-3; the D gene could be TRBD1 or TRBD2 (6 bases each). Between the trimmed V and J ends, which lost 7 bases and 5 bases, there was a span of 22 bases. The CDR3 spans 16 residues. Germline CDR1 and CDR2: SEHNR and FQNEAQ (reference sequence). CDR3: CASTNGGGSRVDTQYF. As DNA, the CDR3 is TGTGCCAGCACTAACGGAGGGGGGAGCCGGGTAGATACGCAGTATTTT.

This clonotype was observed a handful of times. The chain joins TRBV20-1 to TRBJ2-2, with D possibly matching TRBD1 (5 bases). With 6 bases removed from V and 0 bases from J, the gap between germline ends came to 14 bases. The CDR3 runs 15 residues. Germline V gene sequence: CDR1 DFQATT, CDR2 SNEGSKA (reference sequence). DNA for the CDR3: TGCAGTGCATCCAGTGGCAGGGCGAACACCGGGGAGCTGTTTTTT. It encodes CSASSGRANTGELFF.

As regards this clonotype: One end of the junction does not line up with germline, which may come from a read error. The V gene is TRBV7-8, the J gene TRBJ2-1; D might be TRBD2 (6 bases). The germline gives CDR1 SGHVS, CDR2 FQNEAQ. The CDR3 totals 12 residues. The CDR3 spells CASTLVEGGQFF. The CDR3 nucleotides read TGTGCCAGCACCTTAGTCGAGGGAGGGCAGTTCTTC.

The sample holds a few counts of this clonotype. The chain employs TRBV5-1 and TRBJ2-2; 7 bases are a match to TRBD2. V dropped 3 bases and J dropped 3; count of bases not matched to a gene: 14. Germline loops: CDR1 SGHRS, CDR2 YFSETQ. The CDR3 totals 18 residues. Written as DNA, the CDR3 is TGCGCCAGCAGCTCGTCTCTATCGACTAGCCCTTACACCGGGGAGCTGTTTTTT. Translation: CASSSSLSTSPYTGELFF.

There are many counts of this clonotype. The rearrangement joins TRBV29-1 to TRBJ2-2, with D uncertain. The length of the CDR3 is 11 residues. Trimming shortened V by 4 bases and J by 3 bases, and 3 bases separated the two germline ends. Germline V gives CDR1 SQVTM, CDR2 ANQGSEA. CDR3 DNA sequence: TGCAGCGTTGGGTACACCGGGGAGCTGTTTTTT. This gives the protein CSVGYTGELFF.

The sample holds many counts of this clonotype. The chain uses TRBV10-3 and TRBJ2-5; D is unclear. The CDR3 length is 14 residues. V was pared by 5 bases and J by 2 bases, with 12 bases between. The germline gives CDR1 ENHRY, CDR2 SYGVKD. The CDR3 DNA reads as TGTGCCATCAGTAACCCGGTAGAGCAAGAGACCCAGTACTTC. This translates into CAISNPVEQETQYF.

This clonotype has a count of ten or more. The rearrangement links TRBV12-3 or TRBV12-4 to TRBJ2-5; 7 bases are a match to TRBD2. V lost 4 bases and J lost 1; bases outside the gene matches: 3. The CDR3 is 14 residues long. The CDR3 region has the DNA TGTGCCAGCAGTTCCGGGACTATCCAAGAGACCCAGTACTTC. It codes for CASSSGTIQETQYF.

This clonotype was observed at least ten times. The chain combines TRBV4-3 with TRBJ2-1; D perhaps matches TRBD2 (6 bases). CDR3 size: 13 residues. Deletions cut 4 bases from V and 8 bases from J, with 12 bases between. The germline V gene encodes CDR1 LGHNA and CDR2 YSLEER. The CDR3 here is CASSPRDGHEQFF. The CDR3 nucleotides are TGCGCCAGCAGCCCGCGGGACGGCCATGAGCAGTTCTTC.